This T cell receptor (beta chain) was profiled in a study of blood T cell repertoires in COVID-19. About the study: Italy, Spain and the United States were the sources of the convalescent and acute COVID-19 samples. The analysed material was cDNA or gDNA that came from T cells, B-cell-depleted T cells, or PBMCs.

Germline CDR1 MDHEN, CDR2 SYDVKM. The CDR3 is 14 amino acids. V shed 4 bases, J shed 3 bases, and the junction held 6 bases outside the gene matches. Measured with immunoSEQ multiplex PCR; TCRdb has only the in-frame clones, and not every one. The sample includes around 190,000 clones, 86% of them seen just once. The chain joins TRBV28 to TRBJ2-7, with 7 bases fitting TRBD2. Specimen: peripheral blood. This clonotype was sampled from a man between 65 and 79 years old with active or convalescent COVID-19. The CDR3 is CASSSPGGIYEQYF. The CDR3 DNA sequence: TGTGCCAGCAGTTCCCCGGGAGGAATCTACGAGCAGTACTTC. The full variable domain, in which reference TRBV28 and TRBJ2-7 provide the parts outside the CDR3, is DVKVTQSSRYLVKRTGEKVFLECVQDMDHENMFWYRQDPGLGLRLIYFSYDVKMKEKGDIPEGYSVSREKKERFSLILESASTNQTSMYLCASSSPGGIYEQYFGPGTRLTVT.